The subject of this entry is one T cell receptor (beta chain). This clonotype appeared many times. Which antigen it targets is not known. Base qualities are not provided; no much larger clone lies one nucleotide away. Libraries were constructed by PCR. Sequencing used an Illumina HiSeq 2500. TCR libraries were prepared with molecular barcoding, using unique molecular identifiers to normalize TCRbeta repertoire quantification. TCRdb reran the public reads through fastp at Q25 and MiXCR, keeping productive beta chains. Rows with one shared CDR3 protein collapse into an entry with the most common genes and DNA. This sample gives 600,000 to 700,000 distinct CDR3 sequences in total; roughly 17% of them show up just once. The top ten clonotypes cover about 1.1% of the sample. V loses 1 base, J loses 2 bases, and the germline ends lie 7 bases apart. The CDR3 runs 14 residues from the cysteine to the phenylalanine. This entry keeps only the CDR3 DNA: 42 bases, framed from base 1.

The sample originates from a study of T-cell reconstitution after alpha-beta-depleted transplantation in children (dated by TCRdb to 2016 to 2018). As for the study more broadly: The study quantitatively tracked T-cell immune reconstitution after TCRalphabeta/CD19-depleted allogeneic hematopoietic cell transplantation in children using TCR repertoire profiling.

Recombination linked TRBV12-3 or TRBV12-4 to TRBJ2-3; matching of 5 bases hints at TRBD2 as the D gene. The material sequenced was PBMCs from the stem cell graft donor, taken from the stem cell graft. This TCR came from a human donor who donated a stem cell graft to a child with acute myeloid leukemia. The nucleotide sequence is TGTGCCAGCAGTTTAGGCGGGCCCACAGATACGCAGTATTTT. Its translation reads: CASSLGGPTDTQYF.